This T cell receptor beta chain was obtained from a study of blood T cell repertoires in COVID-19. The CDR3 consists of 15 residues. The V and J ends lost 5 bases and 5 bases, in that order; junction bases with no gene match: 6. CDR1 MDHEN and CDR2 SYDVKM come from the germline V gene. TCRdb's table, derived via immunoSEQ multiplex PCR, lists solely in-frame clones and lacks some. The repertoire holds around 88,000 clones, with approximately 84% as singletons. Sequencing was carried out using peripheral blood. This TCR derives from a woman aged 80 or over with acute or convalescent COVID-19. J is TRBJ1-3 and V is TRBV28; 10 bases are a match to TRBD1. The CDR3 reads CASSLDRGRRNTIYF. In DNA, the CDR3 is TGTGCCAGCAGTCTTGACAGGGGGCGGAGAAACACCATATATTTT.